This paragraph covers one T cell receptor beta chain sequence. The data originate from a study of control samples from healthy donors and cancer patients. The table came from immunoSEQ multiplex PCR; TCRdb's copy has only in-frame clones and leaves some out. Found here are approximately 230,000 clones, over 70% of them singletons; the top ten hold more than 10%. From germline, CDR1 is SGHTA and CDR2 FQGTGA. CDR3 length: 17 amino acids. The germline V and J ends were trimmed by 6 bases and 2 bases, with 22 bases remaining between them. The chain links TRBV7-3 to TRBJ1-2; D not resolved. The sequencing sample was made of PBMCs. This clonotype was sampled from a woman in her sixties with lung cancer. This CDR3 is CASSSYVFTLTNYGYTF. The CDR3 nucleotides read TGTGCCAGCAGTTCTTACGTCTTTACACTAACAAACTATGGCTACACCTTC. The full variable domain, in which reference TRBV7-3 and TRBJ1-2 provide the parts outside the CDR3, is GAGVSQTPSNKVTEKGKYVELRCDPISGHTALYWYRQSLGQGPEFLIYFQGTGAADDSGLPNDRFFAVRPEGSVSTLKIQRTERGDSAVYLCASSSYVFTLTNYGYTFGSGTRLTVV.